This T cell receptor (beta chain) was found in a study of CD8 T cells in Susac syndrome (dated by TCRdb to between 2018 and 2020). The study in broad terms: Whether CD8+ T cell activation and differentiation in Susac syndrome was antigen driven was tested using repertoire sequencing. General findings and caveats noted by the study authors: The number of individuals in the TCR sequencing and HLA analysis was recognized as being relatively small.

Taken from cysteine to phenylalanine, the CDR3 has 17 residues. Only CDR3 DNA remains: 51 bases, in frame from the first base. The germline V gene (reference sequence) supplies CDR1 GTSNPN and CDR2 SVGIG. The junction shows trimming of 0 bases on V and 4 bases on J, and the gene matches do not reach 6 bases of it. As regards this clonotype: Its antigen remains unidentified. Nothing much larger sits one base from this clone, and base qualities are not available.

RNA was extracted using the RNeasy kit, and about 0.45 to 1 microgram was reverse transcribed with random hexamers. The immunoSEQ multiplex PCR assay, covering 54 Vbeta and 13 Jbeta segments, was used to amplify TCR beta CDR3 regions. PCR amplification bias was corrected using a synthetic template baseline for primer optimization and computational correction. On the authors' methods: Reads were annotated to V, D and J genes according to IMGT and were analyzed with immunoSEQ Analyzer, with only productive sequences retained. To calculate clonality, Shannon entropy was normalized by log2 of the number of productive unique sequences and then subtracted from one. Public and private clones were assessed among the 100 most prevalent clones of each patient and control. A clone was defined as Susac-specific if it was absent from the healthy and MS cohorts, from about a thousand published viral clones and from other ImmuneACCESS disease sequences. Using fastp at Q25 and MiXCR, TCRdb reprocessed the public reads and kept productive beta chains. For every CDR3 protein sequence, its rows merge into one entry that carries the most common genes and DNA. Clone size and V and J calls follow TCRdb, not the original study. The sample table holds some 180,000 distinct CDR3 sequences, of which roughly 95% were seen once. The top ten constitute 0.1% of the sample.

High-throughput TCR beta sequencing profiled peripheral blood CD8+ and CD4+ T cells from healthy donors, Susac syndrome patients and multiple sclerosis patients. Healthy donors were included as age- and sex-matched controls. CD8+ TEMRA cells were enriched by FACS, while bulk CD8+ and CD4+ T cells were purified by magnetic negative isolation. Blood was drawn into EDTA tubes, processed within 24 hours, and PBMCs were isolated by density gradient centrifugation. PBMCs intended for TCR sequencing were cryopreserved in liquid nitrogen and thawed later in a water bath at 37 degrees C. The sorted or isolated CD4+, CD8+ and CD8+ TEMRA cells had a purity of 90% or higher.

The source of this sequence is a human donor in good health. The sequence joins TRBV30 to TRBJ2-6, with 10 bases in between that match TRBD1. The specimen sequenced was CD4+ T cells from PBMCs. The CDR3 reads CAWSVRQGAPGANVLTF. The sequence in DNA is TGTGCCTGGAGTGTACGACAGGGGGCGCCCGGGGCCAACGTCCTGACTTTC.